The 14 T cell receptor beta chains listed next were all sequenced from one sample in a study of cytomegalovirus exposure and HLA in healthy donors. A multiplex PCR was run with 60 Vbeta primers and 13 Jbeta primers. Profiled with immunoSEQ multiplex PCR; TCRdb holds only in-frame clones, not every one. This repertoire shows hundreds of thousands of clones, approximately 85% found once; its top ten account for 0.24%. Material: PBMCs. The receptors come from a girl aged 2-10 years in good health and CMV-seronegative.

In nucleotides, the CDR3 is TGCACCAGCAGCCCGGACAGGTCCGTGAACACTGAAGCTTTCTTT. It yields the protein CTSSPDRSVNTEAFF. The chain combines TRBV1 with TRBJ1-1; TRBD1, the D gene given by the table, was not confirmed from the DNA. TRBV1 is recorded as a pseudogene. This CDR3 is built from 15 residues.

This clone was recorded a few times. The V and J genes are TRBV7-9 and TRBJ1-5; possible D gene TRBD1, 5 bases. The germline CDR1 and CDR2 sequences are SEHNR and FQNEAQ (reference sequence). CDR3 length: 14 amino acids. Trimming cost V 0 bases and J 7 bases, with 10 bases left between them. The CDR3 reads CASSLAPGGQPQHF. The CDR3 nucleotides read TGTGCCAGCAGCTTAGCGCCGGGGGGACAGCCCCAGCATTTT.

The chain employs TRBV6-1 and TRBJ2-7; TRBD2 is a possible D gene (6 bases). Germline values: CDR1 MNHNS, CDR2 SASEGT. The CDR3 extends over 13 amino acids. V lost 3 bases, J lost 8 bases, and 14 bases lay in between. In DNA, the CDR3 is TGTGCCAGCAGTGACGTTTGGGGGACTCAGCAGTACTTC. It is translated as CASSDVWGTQQYF.

V is TRBV6-5 and J is TRBJ1-2; D call uncertain. V was shortened by 6 bases and J by 8 bases, with 19 bases between the two germline ends. The CDR3 is 14 residues long. The germline gives CDR1 MNHEY, CDR2 SVGAGI. The CDR3 loop is CASRSGGPGSGYTF. Here the CDR3 DNA reads TGTGCCAGCAGAAGCGGCGGGCCGGGCAGCGGCTACACCTTC.

This clone has a handful of counts. The genes are TRBV5-4 and TRBJ2-1; D remains unclear. Trimming took off 0 bases at V and 10 bases at J, with 8 bases between the two ends. Looked up from germline, CDR1 is SGHNT and CDR2 is YYREEE (reference sequence). The length of the CDR3 is 12 residues. The chain's CDR3 is CASSLALDEQFF. The CDR3 region has the DNA TGTGCCAGCAGCTTGGCCCTAGACGAGCAGTTCTTC.

The chain combines TRBV30 with TRBJ2-7, with a tentative D call TRBD2 (5 bases). Looked up from germline, CDR1 is GTSNPN and CDR2 is SVGIG (reference sequence). The germline V and J ends were trimmed by 2 bases and 3 bases, with 11 bases remaining between them. CDR3 length equals 13 residues. The DNA of the CDR3 is TGTGCCTGGAGTTTAGGGAGCAGCTACGAGCAGTACTTC. This encodes CAWSLGSSYEQYF.

V and J are TRBV5-1 and TRBJ1-1; TRBD1 aligns across 7 bases. V trimming: 4 bases; J trimming: 5 bases; junction bases outside the gene matches: 2. Germline values: CDR1 SGHRS, CDR2 YFSETQ. The CDR3 covers 12 residues. The DNA of the CDR3 is TGCGCCAGCAGCCCGGGACAGACTGAAGCTTTCTTT. Amino acid sequence: CASSPGQTEAFF.

The CDR3 region has the DNA TGTGCCAGCAGCTTAAACAGGGGCCAAGAGACCCAGTACTTC. This sequence encodes CASSLNRGQETQYF. The gene calls are TRBV7-2 and TRBJ2-5; 7 bases agree with TRBD1. V gave up 2 bases and J gave up 1 base; unmatched junction bases: 1. Germline V gene data show CDR1 as SGHTA and CDR2 as FQGNSA. The CDR3 extends over 14 amino acids. The complete variable domain, with remaining parts taken from reference TRBV7-2 and TRBJ2-5, reads GAGVSQSPSNKVTEKGKDVELRCDPISGHTALYWYRQSLGQGLEFLIYFQGNSAPDKSGLPSDRFSAERTGGSVSTLTIQRTQQEDSAVYLCASSLNRGQETQYFGPGTRLLVL.

The chain combines TRBV6-5 with TRBJ2-3, with TRBD2 matching 8 bases. This CDR3 spans 15 amino acids. V trimming: 4 bases; J trimming: 3 bases; junction bases outside the gene matches: 6. Germline V gene data show CDR1 as MNHEY and CDR2 as SVGAGI. The CDR3 protein is CASSSAGGPTDTQYF. As DNA, the CDR3 is TGTGCCAGCAGTTCCGCGGGAGGACCAACAGATACGCAGTATTTT.

The chain couples TRBV2 to TRBJ1-6; the match to TRBD1 covers 7 bases. This CDR3 is built from 15 residues. Germline loops: CDR1 SNHLY, CDR2 FYNNEI. V shed 1 base and J 4 bases; nucleotides not matched to a gene: 1. CDR3 nucleotides: TGTGCCAGCAGTGAAGGGGACAGATATAATTCACCCCTCCACTTT. Amino acid sequence: CASSEGDRYNSPLHF.

This chain joins TRBV13 and TRBJ1-1; the D is unclear. Between the trimmed V and J ends, which lost 2 bases and 6 bases, there was a span of 10 bases. The CDR3 runs 13 residues. Per the germline V gene, CDR1 is PRHDT and CDR2 is FYEKMQ (reference sequence). The CDR3 region has the DNA TGTGCCAGCAGCTTAACGGGGAGCGCTGAAGCTTTCTTT. This encodes CASSLTGSAEAFF.

As to this clone: The germline gene is not matched at one end of the junction; a read error may be the cause. This specimen includes other DNA sequences encoding the same CDR3. The chain carries TRBV7-9 and TRBJ2-7; TRBD1 matches at 9 bases. The germline V gene encodes CDR1 SEHNR and CDR2 FQNEAQ (reference sequence). CDR3 length: 14 amino acids. The CDR3 spells CASSLAGQGYEQYF. The CDR3 nucleotides are TGCGCCAGCAGCTTGGCGGGACAGGGCTACGAGCAGTACTTC.

V gene TRBV6-1 combines with J gene TRBJ1-2; a possible D gene is TRBD1 (5 bases). Deletions cut 6 bases from V and 8 bases from J, with 19 bases between. Per the germline V gene, CDR1 is MNHNS and CDR2 is SASEGT. The CDR3 spans 14 residues. CDR3 region: CASSYAGLLGGYTF. The CDR3 DNA reads TGTGCCAGCAGCTATGCAGGGTTACTTGGAGGCTACACCTTC.

The chain links TRBV19 to TRBJ2-7; tentative D call: TRBD1 (5 bases). V was pared by 7 bases and J by 0 bases, with 22 bases between. Germline-derived CDR1 and CDR2 are LNHDA and SQIVND (reference sequence). The length of the CDR3 is 17 residues. The DNA for the CDR3 is TGTGCCAGTACGACCTCGGACATCCAGACGCACTCCTACGAGCAGTACTTC. This sequence encodes CASTTSDIQTHSYEQYF.